This T cell receptor (beta chain) was obtained from a study of control samples from healthy donors and cancer patients. Here immunoSEQ multiplex PCR was the method, and the copy in TCRdb shows in-frame clones only, minus some. This sample has 70,000 to 80,000 clones, with roughly nine tenths found just once. V lost 4 bases to trimming and J lost 1 base, with 7 bases between them. This CDR3 has 13 amino acids. Germline V lookup: CDR1 SQVTM, CDR2 ANQGSEA. The chain uses TRBV29-1 and TRBJ2-2; unclear D gene. Material: blood. The sequence was collected from a woman aged 45-59 years in good health. The CDR3 DNA follows: TGCAGCGTTGTTAGGGTGAACACCGGGGAGCTGTTTTTT. It yields the protein CSVVRVNTGELFF.